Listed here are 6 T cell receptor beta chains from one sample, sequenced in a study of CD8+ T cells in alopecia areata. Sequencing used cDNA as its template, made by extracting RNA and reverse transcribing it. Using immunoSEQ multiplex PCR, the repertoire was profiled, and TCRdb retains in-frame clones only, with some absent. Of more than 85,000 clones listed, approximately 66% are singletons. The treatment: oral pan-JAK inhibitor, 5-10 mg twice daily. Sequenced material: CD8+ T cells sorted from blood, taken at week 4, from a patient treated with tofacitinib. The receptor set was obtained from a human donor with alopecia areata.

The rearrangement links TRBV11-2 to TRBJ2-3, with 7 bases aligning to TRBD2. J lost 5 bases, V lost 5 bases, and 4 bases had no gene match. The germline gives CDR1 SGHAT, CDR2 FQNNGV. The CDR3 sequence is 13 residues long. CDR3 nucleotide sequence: TGTGCCAGCAGCCCCCCGGGGGGAGATACGCAGTATTTT. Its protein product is CASSPPGGDTQYF.

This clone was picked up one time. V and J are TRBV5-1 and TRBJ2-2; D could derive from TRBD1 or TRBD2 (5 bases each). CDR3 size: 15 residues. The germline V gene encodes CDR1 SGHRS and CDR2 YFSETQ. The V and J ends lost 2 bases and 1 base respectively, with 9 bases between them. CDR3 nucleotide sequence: TGCGCCAGCAGCTTTGGGACGGTGAACACCGGGGAGCTGTTTTTT. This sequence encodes CASSFGTVNTGELFF.

The CDR3 loop reads CASSWPATGTDTQYF. As DNA, the CDR3 is TGTGCCAGCAGCTGGCCCGCGACAGGGACAGATACGCAGTATTTT. J is TRBJ2-3 and V is TRBV7-9; 7 positions match TRBD1. The CDR3 totals 15 residues. The V gene end was trimmed by 4 bases and the J gene end by 3 bases; junction bases not matched to a gene: 7. Germline-derived CDR1 and CDR2 are SEHNR and FQNEAQ (reference sequence). The entire variable domain, with the rest obtained from reference TRBV7-9 and TRBJ2-3, is as follows: DTGVSQNPRHKITKRGQNVTFRCDPISEHNRLYWYRQTLGQGPEFLTYFQNEAQLEKSRLLSDRFSAERPKGSFSTLEIQRTEQGDSAMYLCASSWPATGTDTQYFGPGTRLTVL.

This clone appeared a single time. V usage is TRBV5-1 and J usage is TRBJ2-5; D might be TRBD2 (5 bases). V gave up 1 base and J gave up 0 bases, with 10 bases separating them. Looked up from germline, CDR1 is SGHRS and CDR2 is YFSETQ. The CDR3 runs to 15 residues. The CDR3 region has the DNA TGCGCCAGCAGCTTGCGTCCGGGAAACCAAGAGACCCAGTACTTC. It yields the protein CASSLRPGNQETQYF.

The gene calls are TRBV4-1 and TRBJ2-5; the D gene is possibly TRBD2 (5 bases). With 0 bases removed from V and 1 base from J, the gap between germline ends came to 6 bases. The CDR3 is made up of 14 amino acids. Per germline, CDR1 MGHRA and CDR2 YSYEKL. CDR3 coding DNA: TGCGCCAGCAGCCAAGAGGGGAGCCAAGAGACCCAGTACTTC. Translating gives CASSQEGSQETQYF.

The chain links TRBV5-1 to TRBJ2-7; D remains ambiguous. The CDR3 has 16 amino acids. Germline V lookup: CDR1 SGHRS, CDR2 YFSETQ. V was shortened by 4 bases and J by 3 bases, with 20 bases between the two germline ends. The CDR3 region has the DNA TGCGCCAGCAGCCGGCTGCAAGACACCGGCCACTACGAGCAGTACTTC. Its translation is CASSRLQDTGHYEQYF.